This TCR beta chain emerged from a study of CD8+CD57+ T cells in acquired aplastic anemia. Turning to the study itself: Healthy CD8+ samples averaged approximately 11 million reads. Whole-study findings and limits: The study identified roughly 29 CD8+ CDR3 sequences shared by patients and controls.

CDR3 length equals 15 residues. The ends were cut back, 0 bases at V and 5 bases at J, with 13 bases in the middle. The germline CDR1 and CDR2 sequences are DFQATT and SNEGSKA (reference sequence). Comments on this clonotype: Its antigen is not known.

Genomic DNA served as template for TCR beta VDJ and CDR3 profiling. TCRdb reanalysed the reads using MiXCR and keeps one entry per CDR3 protein. The table records under 250,000 distinct CDR3 sequences, 34% of them present only once. J is TRBJ1-4 and V is TRBV20-1; D is unresolved. This clonotype was sampled from a human donor in good health, serving as a control. Material for sequencing was sorted CD4+, CD8+, or CD8+CD57+ T cells (not recorded which) from PBMCs. The CDR3 loop is CSARDLVSNNEKLFF. In DNA, the CDR3 is TGCAGTGCTAGAGATCTGGTCAGCAACAATGAAAAACTGTTTTTT.